The 22 T cell receptor beta chains given below trace back to one sample, sequenced in a study of robustness of blood B and T cell sequencing. The cDNA carried a universal priming site added by a 5' template-switch oligo. Every cDNA molecule received a random 12-nucleotide UMI from the template-switch oligo. MiXCR was run by TCRdb on the PCR reads, yielding one entry per CDR3 protein. The table lists 1,500 or so distinct CDR3 sequences, roughly two thirds of them singletons. TCR beta repertoires were quantified from mRNA rather than genomic DNA. Sequenced sample: peripheral blood. The receptors stem from a human donor in good health.

The J gene is TRBJ2-3, the V gene TRBV7-6; 12 bases fit TRBD1. The length of the CDR3 is 15 residues. The germline gives CDR1 SGHVS, CDR2 FNYEAQ. Trimming cost V 4 bases and J 5 bases; bases outside gene matches: 4. CDR3 sequence reads: CASSSGTGGLDTQYF. The CDR3 DNA reads TGTGCCAGCAGCTCCGGGACAGGGGGCTTAGATACGCAGTATTTT.

V and J are TRBV6-1 and TRBJ1-2; 9 nucleotides line up with TRBD1. V lost 5 bases and J lost 6; bases outside the gene matches: 7. The CDR3 runs 14 residues. In germline, CDR1 is MNHNS, CDR2 SASEGT. The CDR3 DNA is TGTGCCAGCAGTACAGGGGGCGAGAGAGATGGCTACACCTTC. Translation gives CASSTGGERDGYTF.

This clonotype was seen just once. V and J are TRBV20-1 and TRBJ2-1, with 10 bases aligning to TRBD1. The V gene's germline CDR1 is DFQATT and CDR2 SNEGSKA (reference sequence). The trim removed 3 bases at V and 7 bases at J, leaving 6 bases unmatched. The CDR3 consists of 14 residues. The chain's CDR3 is CSASGTGAKNEQFF. The CDR3 bases are TGCAGTGCTAGTGGGACAGGGGCGAAGAATGAGCAGTTCTTC.

There are a few counts of this clonotype. This chain joins TRBV19 and TRBJ2-3, with 7 bases matching TRBD2. The CDR3 runs 15 residues. V dropped 3 bases and J dropped 2; count of bases not matched to a gene: 5. Germline values: CDR1 LNHDA, CDR2 SQIVND (reference sequence). The CDR3 loop reads CASSMMGGITDTQYF. In nucleotides, the CDR3 is TGTGCCAGTAGTATGATGGGGGGGATCACAGATACGCAGTATTTT.

The chain joins TRBV12-3 or TRBV12-4 to TRBJ1-2; 7 nucleotides line up with TRBD1. Trimming removed 6 bases from V and 6 bases from J; junction bases left unmatched: 22. CDR3 length: 18 amino acids. As DNA, the CDR3 is TGTGCCAGCAGAATTGGGGTCCTGACAGGGAGGGCCTCAGATGGCTACACCTTC. Its protein product is CASRIGVLTGRASDGYTF.

The chain uses TRBV6-1 and TRBJ1-2; perhaps TRBD1 as D (5 bases). The germline gives CDR1 MNHNS, CDR2 SASEGT. The CDR3 extends over 13 amino acids. The V and J ends lost 5 bases and 5 bases respectively, with 12 bases between them. For the CDR3, the DNA is TGTGCCAGCAGTACCCGTACAGGTTATGGCTACACCTTC. Its protein product is CASSTRTGYGYTF.

This rearrangement joins TRBV20-1 to TRBJ2-5; 8 bases fit TRBD1. Germline loops: CDR1 DFQATT, CDR2 SNEGSKA (reference sequence). The CDR3 extends over 11 amino acids. CDR3 region: CADRGQETQYF. The CDR3 nucleotides read TGCGCCGACAGGGGCCAAGAGACCCAGTACTTC.

This chain joins TRBV7-6 and TRBJ2-7; D possibly corresponds to TRBD2 (5 bases). From germline, CDR1 is SGHVS and CDR2 FNYEAQ. This CDR3 is 13 amino acids long. V gave up 1 base and J gave up 5 bases, with 9 bases separating them. The CDR3 region has the DNA TGTGCCAGCAGCTTAGGTCTGGGAGACGAGCAGTACTTC. Translating it yields CASSLGLGDEQYF.

This chain uses TRBV6-5 with TRBJ1-2; TRBD1 aligns across 7 bases. The CDR3 sequence is 13 residues long. Per the germline V gene, CDR1 is MNHEY and CDR2 is SVGAGI. The V and J ends lost 5 bases and 3 bases, in that order; junction bases with no gene match: 3. As DNA, the CDR3 is TGTGCCAGCAGTAAAGACAGGGACTATGGCTACACCTTC. As protein: CASSKDRDYGYTF.

V gene TRBV30 combines with J gene TRBJ1-1; tentative D call: TRBD1 (5 bases). Germline V gene data show CDR1 as GTSNPN and CDR2 as SVGIG (reference sequence). Trimming left V 4 bases short and J 0 bases short, with 12 bases between. The CDR3 consists of 14 residues. This CDR3 is CAWTLGGMNTEAFF. The DNA for the CDR3 is TGTGCCTGGACCCTCGGGGGAATGAACACTGAAGCTTTCTTT. Together with reference TRBV30 and TRBJ1-1, the CDR3 gives the full variable domain: SQTIHQWPATLVQPVGSPLSLECTVEGTSNPNLYWYRQAAGRGLQLLFYSVGIGQISSEVPQNLSASRPQDRQFILSSKKLLLSDSGFYLCAWTLGGMNTEAFFGQGTRLTVV.

This clonotype was found once. The V and J genes are TRBV2 and TRBJ1-2; tentative D call: TRBD1 (5 bases). Germline V gene sequence: CDR1 SNHLY, CDR2 FYNNEI. The CDR3 has 13 amino acids. Trimming left V 2 bases short and J 8 bases short, with 12 bases between. The CDR3 DNA reads as TGTGCCAGCAGTGAAATGCGCAGGGAAGGCTACACCTTC. It codes for CASSEMRREGYTF.

This clonotype was counted only a few times. The rearrangement links TRBV10-1 to TRBJ2-3, with 7 bases identical to TRBD2. CDR1 is WNHNN, CDR2 SYGVQD, per germline (reference sequence). The CDR3 spans 17 residues. V dropped 6 bases and J dropped 0; count of bases not matched to a gene: 12. CDR3 nucleotides: TGCGCCAGCAGGGTAGCCAATAGCGGGTCAAGCACAGATACGCAGTATTTT. Its protein product is CASRVANSGSSTDTQYF.

The chain uses TRBV5-1 and TRBJ2-2; 8 bases are a match to TRBD1. Germline V gives CDR1 SGHRS, CDR2 YFSETQ. CDR3 length: 14 amino acids. The V and J ends lost 4 bases and 7 bases, in that order; junction bases with no gene match: 6. This CDR3 reads CASSQAGGSGELFF. The CDR3, as DNA: TGCGCCAGCAGCCAGGCAGGGGGCAGCGGGGAGCTGTTTTTT.

The V and J genes are TRBV7-2 and TRBJ2-6, with a tentative D call TRBD1 (6 bases). CDR1 is SGHTA, CDR2 FQGNSA, per germline. The CDR3 has 20 amino acids. The V and J ends lost 3 bases and 5 bases respectively, with 26 bases between them. Here the CDR3 DNA reads TGTGCCAGCAGCTTGCTTTTATCCGGACAGAGCTCTGGGAGGGCCAACGTCCTGACTTTC. This encodes CASSLLLSGQSSGRANVLTF.

This sequence joins TRBV5-6 and TRBJ2-7, with 9 bases lining up with TRBD1. The CDR3 loop spans 16 amino acids. V was clipped by 1 base and J by 4 bases; unmatched bases: 9. Germline V gene lookup returns CDR1 SGHDT and CDR2 YYEEEE. CDR3 in DNA: TGTGCCAGCAGCTTGCTATCTGGGACAGGGAGGTACGAGCAGTACTTC. This gives the protein CASSLLSGTGRYEQYF.

This sequence joins TRBV5-1 and TRBJ2-3, with 7 nucleotides matching TRBD1. CDR1 and CDR2 from the germline V gene are SGHRS and YFSETQ. CDR3 length: 15 amino acids. The trim removed 2 bases at V and 1 base at J, leaving 4 bases unmatched. CDR3 DNA sequence: TGCGCCAGCAGCTTAACAGGGGTGGGCACAGATACGCAGTATTTT. It yields the protein CASSLTGVGTDTQYF.

The count of this clonotype is one. This rearrangement joins TRBV20-1 to TRBJ1-1, with 7 bases that match TRBD1. This CDR3 spans 12 amino acids. The germline gives CDR1 DFQATT, CDR2 SNEGSKA (reference sequence). This CDR3 is CRGDSLNTEAFF. The CDR3, as DNA: TGCAGGGGGGACAGCTTGAACACTGAAGCTTTCTTT.

This sequence joins TRBV30 and TRBJ1-1; TRBD1 is a possible D gene (6 bases). Germline-derived CDR1 and CDR2 are GTSNPN and SVGIG (reference sequence). The V and J ends lost 5 bases and 9 bases respectively, with 16 bases between them. This CDR3 has 12 residues. CDR3 in DNA: TGTGCCTGGGGGCAGGGGCTTGATCAAGCTTTCTTT. It codes for CAWGQGLDQAFF.

This clonotype was detected a few times. The chain uses TRBV13 and TRBJ1-6, with D maybe TRBD1 (6 bases). The CDR3 covers 16 residues. V was pared by 4 bases and J by 7 bases, with 17 bases between. Germline V gene data show CDR1 as PRHDT and CDR2 as FYEKMQ (reference sequence). DNA of the CDR3: TGTGCCAGCAGCTCCGGACAGACGCGAACAAATTCACCCCTCCACTTT. Translating gives CASSSGQTRTNSPLHF.

V gene TRBV6-2 or TRBV6-3 combines with J gene TRBJ1-6, with a possible D match to TRBD1 (5 bases). Germline CDR1 and CDR2: MNHEY and SVGEGT. Trimming took 3 bases from V and 0 from J, leaving 18 bases between them. This CDR3 comprises 19 residues. The CDR3 reads CASSYSETVPSSYNSPLHF. CDR3 nucleotide sequence: TGTGCCAGCAGTTATTCCGAGACAGTCCCCAGCTCCTATAATTCACCCCTCCACTTT.

The chain joins TRBV5-1 to TRBJ1-2; D is uncertain. The CDR3 totals 16 residues. With 4 bases removed from V and 4 bases from J, the gap between germline ends came to 20 bases. The germline CDR1 and CDR2 sequences are SGHRS and YFSETQ. CDR3 in DNA: TGCGCCAGCAGCACCGGGGATCACAAGGCCGTCTATGGCTACACCTTC. Translation gives CASSTGDHKAVYGYTF.

The V and J genes are TRBV6-5 and TRBJ1-1; tentatively, D is TRBD1 (5 bases). Trimming removed 4 bases at V and 1 base at J, with 7 bases between. The CDR3 extends over 13 amino acids. Germline-derived CDR1 and CDR2 are MNHEY and SVGAGI. In DNA form, the CDR3 reads TGTGCCAGCAGTTTCGGGGCGAACACTGAAGCTTTCTTT. Translation gives CASSFGANTEAFF.